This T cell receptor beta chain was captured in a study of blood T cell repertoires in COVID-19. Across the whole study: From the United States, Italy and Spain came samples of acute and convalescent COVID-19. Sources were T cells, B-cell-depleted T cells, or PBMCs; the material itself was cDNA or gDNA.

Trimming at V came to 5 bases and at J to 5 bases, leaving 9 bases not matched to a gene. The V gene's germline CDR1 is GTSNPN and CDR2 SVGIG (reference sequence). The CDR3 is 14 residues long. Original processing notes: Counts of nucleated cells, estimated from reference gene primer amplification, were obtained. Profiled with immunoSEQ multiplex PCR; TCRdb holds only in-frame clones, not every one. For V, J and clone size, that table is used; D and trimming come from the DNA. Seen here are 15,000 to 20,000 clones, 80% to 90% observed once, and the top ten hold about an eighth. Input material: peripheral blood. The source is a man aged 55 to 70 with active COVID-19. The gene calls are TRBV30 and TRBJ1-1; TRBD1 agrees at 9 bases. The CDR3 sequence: CAWEKGDRVTEAFF. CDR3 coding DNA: TGTGCCTGGGAAAAGGGGGACAGGGTAACTGAAGCTTTCTTT. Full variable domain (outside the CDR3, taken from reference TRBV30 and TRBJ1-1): SQTIHQWPATLVQPVGSPLSLECTVEGTSNPNLYWYRQAAGRGLQLLFYSVGIGQISSEVPQNLSASRPQDRQFILSSKKLLLSDSGFYLCAWEKGDRVTEAFFGQGTRLTVV.